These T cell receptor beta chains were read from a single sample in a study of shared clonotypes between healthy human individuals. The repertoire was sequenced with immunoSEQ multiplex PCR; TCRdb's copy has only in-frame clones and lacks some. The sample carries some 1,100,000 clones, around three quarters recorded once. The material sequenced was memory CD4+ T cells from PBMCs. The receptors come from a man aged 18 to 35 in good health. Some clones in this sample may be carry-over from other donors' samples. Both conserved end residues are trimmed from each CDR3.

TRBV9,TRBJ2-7,ASSVPGRSEQY
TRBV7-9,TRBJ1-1,ASSFSGLAAEAF
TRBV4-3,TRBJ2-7,ASSQDGPSGSYEQY
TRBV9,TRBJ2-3,ASSPHREDTQY
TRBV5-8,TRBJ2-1,ASSLSGYNEQF
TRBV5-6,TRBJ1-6,ASSRGGAFH
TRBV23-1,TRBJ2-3,ASGPLYSGDTQY
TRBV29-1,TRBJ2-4,SVEGALAKNIQY
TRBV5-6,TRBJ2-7,ASSPTRGAYEQY
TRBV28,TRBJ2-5,ASSGSGTGKETQY
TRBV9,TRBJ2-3,ASSSQSLSKGTDTQY
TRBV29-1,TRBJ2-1,SGAGLFYNEQF
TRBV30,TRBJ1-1,AWIVLGIMNTEAF
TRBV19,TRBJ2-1,ASSQPGQGPRNEQF
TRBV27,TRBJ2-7,ASSLLGTNSYEQY
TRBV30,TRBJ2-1,AWRDMSSYNEQF
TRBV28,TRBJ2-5,ASRRPGGGETQY
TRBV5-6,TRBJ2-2,ASSWMVSNTGELF
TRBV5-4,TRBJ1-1,ASSLPGAEKNTEAF
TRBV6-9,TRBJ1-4,ASSPSLRGSGEKLF
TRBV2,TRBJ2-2,ASSPGGSHTGELF
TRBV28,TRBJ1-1,ASSLGDTGAF
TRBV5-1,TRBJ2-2,ASSLHGQGGSGELF
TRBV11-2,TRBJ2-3,ASSNGLAGVSDTQY
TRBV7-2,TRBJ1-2,ASSLRQENYGYT
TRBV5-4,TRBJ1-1,ASQERGRRGTEAF
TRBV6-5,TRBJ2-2,ASGRMNTGELF
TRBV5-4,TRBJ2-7,ASSLMTGQEY
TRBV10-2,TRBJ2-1,ASMREWIYEQF
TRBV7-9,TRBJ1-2,ASSLRDRGRFT
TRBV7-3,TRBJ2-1,ASSVQQGATEQF
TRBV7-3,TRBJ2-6,ASSPTSGANVLT
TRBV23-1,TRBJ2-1,ASSQQLPLTEQF
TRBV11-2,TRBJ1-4,ASSLDGFDEKLF
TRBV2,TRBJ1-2,ASSEAGAAINGYT
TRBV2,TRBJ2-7,ASRVDFYEQY